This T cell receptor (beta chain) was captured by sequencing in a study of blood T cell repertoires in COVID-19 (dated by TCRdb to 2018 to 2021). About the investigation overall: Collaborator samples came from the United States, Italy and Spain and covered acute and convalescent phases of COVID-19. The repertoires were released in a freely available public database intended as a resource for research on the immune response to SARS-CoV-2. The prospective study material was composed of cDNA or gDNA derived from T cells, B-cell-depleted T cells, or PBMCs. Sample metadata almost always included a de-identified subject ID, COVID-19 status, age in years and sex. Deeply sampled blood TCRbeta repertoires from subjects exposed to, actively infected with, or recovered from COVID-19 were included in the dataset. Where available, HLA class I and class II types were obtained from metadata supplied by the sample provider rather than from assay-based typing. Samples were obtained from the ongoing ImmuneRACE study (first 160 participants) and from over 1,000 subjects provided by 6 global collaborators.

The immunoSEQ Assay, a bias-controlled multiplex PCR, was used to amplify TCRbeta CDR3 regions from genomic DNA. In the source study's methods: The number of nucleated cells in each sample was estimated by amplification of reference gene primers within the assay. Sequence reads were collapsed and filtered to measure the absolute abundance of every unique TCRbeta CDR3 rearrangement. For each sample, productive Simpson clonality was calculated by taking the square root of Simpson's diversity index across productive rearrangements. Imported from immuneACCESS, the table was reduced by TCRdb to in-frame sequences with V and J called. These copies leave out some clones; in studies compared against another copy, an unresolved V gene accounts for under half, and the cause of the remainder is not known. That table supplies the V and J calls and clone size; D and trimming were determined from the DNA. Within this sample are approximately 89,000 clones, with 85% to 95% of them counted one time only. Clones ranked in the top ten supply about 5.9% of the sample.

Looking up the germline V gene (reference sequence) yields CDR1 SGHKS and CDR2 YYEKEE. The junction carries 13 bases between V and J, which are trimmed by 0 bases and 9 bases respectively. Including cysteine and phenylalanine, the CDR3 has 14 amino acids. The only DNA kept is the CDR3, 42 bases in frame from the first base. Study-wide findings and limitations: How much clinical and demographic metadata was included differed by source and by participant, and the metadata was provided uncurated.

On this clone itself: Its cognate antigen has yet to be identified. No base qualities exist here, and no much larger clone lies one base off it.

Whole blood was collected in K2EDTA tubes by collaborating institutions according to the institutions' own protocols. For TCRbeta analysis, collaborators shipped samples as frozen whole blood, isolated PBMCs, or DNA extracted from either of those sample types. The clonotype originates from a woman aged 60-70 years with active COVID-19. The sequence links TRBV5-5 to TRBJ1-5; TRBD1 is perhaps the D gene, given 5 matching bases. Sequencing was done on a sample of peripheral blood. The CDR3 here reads CASSLEGEGWPQHF. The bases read TGTGCCAGCAGCTTGGAAGGGGAGGGTTGGCCCCAGCATTTT.